Presented here are 6 T cell receptor beta chains from one specimen sequenced in a study of T cell changes during pregnancy in multiple sclerosis. Method: immunoSEQ multiplex PCR; TCRdb's copy keeps in-frame clones and lacks some. The sample includes about 83,000 clones, roughly 96% of them seen just once. The source was peripheral blood, collected in the second trimester of pregnancy. These receptor sequences come from a female donor with multiple sclerosis, enrolled in a pregnancy study.

The V and J genes are TRBV7-3 and TRBJ2-7; TRBD1 matches 8 bases. Germline CDR1 reads SGHTA; CDR2 reads FQGTGA. J was trimmed by 5 bases and V by 4 bases; bases with no gene match: 7. This CDR3 comprises 14 residues. The CDR3 coding sequence is TGTGCCAGCAGCTCCTCAGGACAGGGCGACGAGCAGTACTTC. This sequence encodes CASSSSGQGDEQYF. The full variable domain, its missing parts supplied by reference TRBV7-3 and TRBJ2-7, is GAGVSQTPSNKVTEKGKYVELRCDPISGHTALYWYRQSLGQGPEFLIYFQGTGAADDSGLPNDRFFAVRPEGSVSTLKIQRTERGDSAVYLCASSSSGQGDEQYFGPGTRLTVT.

CDR3 protein: CASSFSGREGTQYF. DNA for the CDR3: TGTGCCAGCAGCTTTAGCGGGAGGGAGGGTACGCAGTATTTT. J is TRBJ2-3 and V is TRBV11-2, with 11 bases aligning to TRBD2. The germline gives CDR1 SGHAT, CDR2 FQNNGV. The CDR3 loop spans 14 amino acids. Trimming removed 3 bases from V and 8 bases from J; junction bases left unmatched: 4.

This chain connects TRBV6-1 to TRBJ2-3; D unclear. This CDR3 has 14 amino acids. CDR1 and CDR2 from the germline V gene are MNHNS and SASEGT. Trimming removed 6 bases at V and 3 bases at J, with 13 bases between. CDR3 protein: CASRDLARTDTQYF. CDR3 DNA sequence: TGTGCCAGCAGGGATCTGGCTAGAACAGATACGCAGTATTTT.

This chain links TRBV28 with TRBJ2-7; D not resolved. Germline CDR1 and CDR2: MDHEN and SYDVKM. The CDR3 extends over 14 amino acids. Trimming shortened V by 5 bases and J by 2 bases, and 13 bases separated the two germline ends. DNA of the CDR3: TGTGCCAGCAGTCTCCCCACATCCACCTACGAGCAGTACTTC. It specifies CASSLPTSTYEQYF.

This chain links TRBV25-1 with TRBJ2-7; possible D gene TRBD2, 5 bases. The CDR3 is 13 amino acids. From germline, CDR1 is MGHDK and CDR2 SYGVNS. V lost 3 bases to trimming and J lost 3 bases, with 9 bases between them. The CDR3 sequence is CASSDYTSYEQYF. CDR3 DNA sequence: TGTGCCAGCAGTGATTATACTAGCTACGAGCAGTACTTC.

The chain has TRBV9 and TRBJ1-4, with 10 bases that match TRBD1. Germline V CDR1 and CDR2: SGDLS, YYNGEE. The CDR3 spans 15 residues. The ends lost 3 bases at V and 6 bases at J; junction bases unmatched: 5. The CDR3 sequence is CASSAPGTGDEKLFF. The CDR3 nucleotides read TGTGCCAGCAGCGCCCCCGGGACAGGGGATGAAAAACTGTTTTTT.